This TCR beta chain was obtained from a study of OX40 agonist ivuxolimab in advanced cancers. Study context: Six ivuxolimab dose levels, 0.01 to 10 mg/kg, were given intravenously every 2 weeks.

Produced via immunoSEQ multiplex PCR; TCRdb's table is partial and in-frame only. The profile shows around 66,000 clones, nearly 90% of them singletons. The receptor was isolated from an adult with an advanced solid tumor such as melanoma, head and neck, liver or kidney cancer. Sequenced material: CD4+ or CD8+ T cells sorted from blood, taken in a trial of the OX40 agonist ivuxolimab.

The CDR3 sequence: CASSEAPRTDTQYF. The CDR3 nucleotides read TGTGCCAGCAGTGAAGCACCTCGTACAGATACGCAGTATTTT. The V gene is TRBV6-1, the J gene TRBJ2-3; D call uncertain. Germline loops: CDR1 MNHNS, CDR2 SASEGT. Trimming took 0 bases from V and 3 from J, leaving 7 bases between them. The CDR3 runs to 14 residues.